This TCR beta chain was sequenced in a study of T cells in Graves' hyperthyroidism and ophthalmopathy. Study as a whole: Specimen type is peripheral blood, collected at initial diagnosis prior to any treatment. Study-wide results and caveats: Blood also showed most of the thyroid clonotypes that were expanded above 0.001. Ophthalmopathy was model-predicted a median approximately 6.4 months pre-onset.

V lost 6 bases to trimming and J lost 5 bases, with 17 bases between them. Germline loops: CDR1 MNHEY, CDR2 SVGEGT. The CDR3 is made up of 15 amino acids. TCR beta CDR3 regions were amplified from RNA transcripts. With the HTBI primer set, the TCR CDR3 went through a first round of RT-PCR. TCRdb re-analysed the multiplex PCR reads in MiXCR, keeping a single row per CDR3 protein. Of fewer than 450,000 distinct CDR3 sequences in the sample, roughly 17% were seen once. This clonotype was observed at least ten times. Its antigen is as yet unknown. Exclusion criteria comprised uncontrolled infection, other autoimmune disease, pregnancy or lactation.

The sequence was obtained from a woman aged 30 to 39 with Graves' hyperthyroidism that later progressed to Graves' ophthalmopathy. Sequencing used blood. The chain has TRBV6-2 or TRBV6-3 and TRBJ2-1, with D possibly matching TRBD1 (6 bases). The CDR3 reads CASRKRNGQHNEQFF. The CDR3 nucleotides read TGTGCCAGCAGAAAGCGGAATGGACAGCACAATGAGCAGTTCTTC.